Listed here are 25 T cell receptor beta chains from one sample, sequenced in a study of spatial heterogeneity in lung cancer. Stated time point: blood at routine non-recurrence follow-up after resection. TCRdb called the 5' RACE reads again in MiXCR, with one record for every CDR3 protein. This sample has roughly 18,000 distinct CDR3 sequences, with 19% found just once. The material sequenced was PBMCs, taken at follow-up. The origin of the receptors is a male donor with early-stage non-small cell lung cancer.

Only a few counts were recorded for this clonotype. The chain couples TRBV9 to TRBJ1-4; weak D call: TRBD1 (5 bases). Germline CDR1 reads SGDLS; CDR2 reads YYNGEE. This CDR3 comprises 15 residues. Trimming shortened V by 1 base and J by 8 bases, and 15 bases separated the two germline ends. The DNA for the CDR3 is TGTGCCAGCAGCGTACGTCGGGACGGTTTCGAAAAACTGTTTTTT. Protein sequence: CASSVRRDGFEKLFF.

V and J are TRBV20-1 and TRBJ2-5, with 7 bases lining up with TRBD1. In germline, CDR1 is DFQATT, CDR2 SNEGSKA (reference sequence). V was clipped by 2 bases and J by 3 bases; unmatched bases: 6. This CDR3 has 14 residues. The CDR3 reads CSARSWDRKETQYF. In DNA, the CDR3 is TGCAGTGCTAGATCCTGGGACAGAAAAGAGACCCAGTACTTC.

The V call is TRBV14, the J call TRBJ2-7, with D unresolved. The CDR3 is 17 amino acids. Germline V gene data show CDR1 as SGHDN and CDR2 as FVKESK. Trimming took 4 bases from V and 10 from J, leaving 29 bases between them. CDR3 region: CASSLRHAAIFNPRQYF. The CDR3 bases are TGTGCCAGCAGCCTACGACACGCTGCTATCTTCAACCCCAGACAGTACTTC.

This clonotype was counted between two and nine times. The J gene is TRBJ2-5, the V gene TRBV30, with D possibly matching TRBD2 (6 bases). The CDR3 is 14 residues long. Per the germline V gene, CDR1 is GTSNPN and CDR2 is SVGIG (reference sequence). Trimming took off 3 bases at V and 2 bases at J, with 13 bases between the two ends. The CDR3 protein is CAWSSGRGQETQYF. The DNA of the CDR3 is TGTGCCTGGAGCAGTGGGCGGGGACAAGAGACCCAGTACTTC.

This clonotype was seen at least ten times. The V gene is TRBV29-1, the J gene TRBJ2-5; 8 bases are a match to TRBD1. The CDR3 sequence is 14 residues long. The V segment lost 6 bases and the J segment 4 bases; nucleotides outside the gene matches: 10. The V gene's germline CDR1 is SQVTM and CDR2 ANQGSEA. The CDR3 region has the DNA TGCAGCGTCCCTCGGACAGGGATGGGAGAGACCCAGTACTTC. Its translation: CSVPRTGMGETQYF.

This clonotype is categorized as medium-sized (0.01 to 0.1%). The V call is TRBV27, the J call TRBJ1-2; D unclear. The CDR3 has 14 residues. Germline V gene lookup returns CDR1 MNHEY and CDR2 SMNVEV (reference sequence). Trimming removed 6 bases from V and 4 bases from J, with 15 bases in between. The CDR3 is CASSPRGPGYGYTF. CDR3 bases: TGTGCCAGCAGCCCTCGAGGACCCGGCTATGGCTACACCTTC.

The sample holds many counts of this clonotype. The chain uses TRBV14 and TRBJ2-7; a possible D gene is TRBD2 (5 bases). Trimming stripped 4 bases from V and 3 bases from J, with 16 bases between. The V gene's germline CDR1 is SGHDN and CDR2 FVKESK. The CDR3 totals 15 residues. CDR3 sequence: CASSPRGQWNYEQYF. CDR3 nucleotides: TGTGCCAGCAGCCCCCGAGGGCAGTGGAACTACGAGCAGTACTTC.

The chain carries TRBV7-2 and TRBJ1-1; D may be TRBD1 (5 bases). Trimming cost V 5 bases and J 1 base, with 11 bases left between them. Germline-derived CDR1 and CDR2 are SGHTA and FQGNSA. The CDR3 runs 14 residues. CDR3 bases: TGTGCCAGCAGCCTACAGGCAGGGAACACTGAAGCTTTCTTT. This encodes CASSLQAGNTEAFF.

This clonotype has just a few counts. This rearrangement joins TRBV7-8 to TRBJ2-3; D remains unclear. V lost 5 bases to trimming and J lost 0 bases, with 15 bases between them. The CDR3 spans 16 residues. Germline CDR1 reads SGHVS; CDR2 reads FQNEAQ. CDR3 protein: CASSPPSVPSTDTQYF. The DNA for the CDR3 is TGTGCCAGCAGCCCACCCTCGGTTCCTAGCACAGATACGCAGTATTTT.

This clonotype is medium-sized. The rearrangement links TRBV11-2 to TRBJ1-1; tentative D call: TRBD1 (6 bases). V lost 4 bases, J lost 4 bases, and 19 bases lay in between. Looked up from germline, CDR1 is SGHAT and CDR2 is FQNNGV. This CDR3 has 16 residues. CDR3 in DNA: TGTGCCAGCAGCTCCCCCCTTGGGGTAGGGGGCACTGAAGCTTTCTTT. Translation: CASSSPLGVGGTEAFF.

This clonotype occurred many times. The chain is built from TRBV20-1 and TRBJ2-7, with D possibly being TRBD1 or TRBD2 (5 bases each). Germline lookup yields CDR1 DFQATT and CDR2 SNEGSKA (reference sequence). Trimming cost V 4 bases and J 3 bases, with 10 bases left between them. There are 12 residues in the CDR3. CDR3 in amino acids: CSAIWDGYEQYF. Written as DNA, the CDR3 is TGCAGTGCTATCTGGGACGGCTACGAGCAGTACTTC.

In this sample, this clonotype turned up a few times. This sequence joins TRBV12-3 or TRBV12-4 and TRBJ1-2; D is uncertain. The germline V and J ends were trimmed by 3 bases and 3 bases, with 11 bases remaining between them. There are 14 residues in the CDR3. CDR3 protein: CASSLYGVDYGYTF. DNA of the CDR3: TGTGCCAGCAGTTTGTACGGAGTAGACTATGGCTACACCTTC.

By proportion, this clonotype is medium-sized. V usage is TRBV4-2 and J usage is TRBJ1-1; unclear D gene. Germline values: CDR1 LGHNA, CDR2 YNFKEQ. With 0 bases removed from V and 3 bases from J, the gap between germline ends came to 8 bases. The CDR3 spans 14 residues. The CDR3 sequence: CASSQEARDTEAFF. CDR3 sequence (DNA): TGTGCCAGCAGCCAAGAGGCCCGGGACACTGAAGCTTTCTTT.

By proportion, this clonotype is medium-sized. This chain connects TRBV5-4 to TRBJ1-2; 11 nucleotides agree with TRBD1. CDR1 is SGHNT and CDR2 is YYREEE in the germline V gene (reference sequence). The CDR3 runs 13 residues. The V segment lost 4 bases and the J segment 8 bases; nucleotides outside the gene matches: 4. The CDR3 is CASSRTGGAGYTF. CDR3 nucleotides: TGTGCCAGCAGCCGGACAGGGGGCGCGGGCTACACCTTC. Full variable domain (outside the CDR3, taken from reference TRBV5-4 and TRBJ1-2): ETGVTQSPTHLIKTRGQQVTLRCSSQSGHNTVSWYQQALGQGPQFIFQYYREEENGRGNFPPRFSGLQFPNYSSELNVNALELDDSALYLCASSRTGGAGYTFGSGTRLTVV.

The chain recombines TRBV9 with TRBJ2-1; 10 nucleotides agree with TRBD2. The V segment lost 6 bases and the J segment 2 bases; nucleotides outside the gene matches: 5. The CDR3 is 15 residues long. In germline, CDR1 is SGDLS, CDR2 YYNGEE. The CDR3, as DNA: TGTGCCAGCATCCCTAGCGGGGGACCCTACAATGAGCAGTTCTTC. It is translated as CASIPSGGPYNEQFF. The full variable domain, its missing parts supplied by reference TRBV9 and TRBJ2-1, is DSGVTQTPKHLITATGQRVTLRCSPRSGDLSVYWYQQSLDQGLQFLIQYYNGEERAKGNILERFSAQQFPDLHSELNLSSLELGDSALYFCASIPSGGPYNEQFFGPGTRLTVL.

The V call is TRBV20-1, the J call TRBJ1-6; no reliable D call. Germline V CDR1 and CDR2: DFQATT, SNEGSKA (reference sequence). The CDR3 contains 15 residues. Trimming shortened V by 1 base and J by 10 bases, and 17 bases separated the two germline ends. The DNA of the CDR3 is TGCAGTGCTAGAGGGTGGCAGGACCCTCCATCACCCCTCCACTTT. This gives the protein CSARGWQDPPSPLHF.

There are a few counts of this clonotype. The DNA is left out, because the CDR3 cannot be placed on it with certainty; the CDR3 is given as TCRdb lists it. V and J are TRBV7-8 and TRBJ2-7; the table's TRBD1 call for D was not verified on the DNA. Inclusive of both ends, the CDR3 amounts to 16 amino acids. Per germline, CDR1 SGHVS and CDR2 FQNEAQ. The CDR3 reads CASSWVLDKAMHVQYF.

This clonotype turned up a few times. The chain combines TRBV18 with TRBJ2-7; no definite D call. V was shortened by 5 bases and J by 2 bases, with 13 bases between the two germline ends. CDR3 length: 14 residues. Per germline, CDR1 KGHSH and CDR2 LQKENI. As DNA, the CDR3 is TGTGCCAGCTCAACCGAGCTAGGGCCCTACGAGCAGTACTTC. This codes for CASSTELGPYEQYF.

This clonotype was counted at least ten times. The rearrangement links TRBV7-2 to TRBJ2-7; no firm D call. Per germline, CDR1 SGHTA and CDR2 FQGNSA. CDR3 length: 11 residues. V lost 5 bases and J lost 5, with 7 bases in between. The CDR3 here is CASSPLDEQYF. Here the CDR3 DNA reads TGTGCCAGCAGCCCCCTGGACGAGCAGTACTTC.

The V gene is TRBV6-5, the J gene TRBJ2-7, with D uncertain. This CDR3 contains 13 residues. V was clipped by 5 bases and J by 3 bases, with 11 bases between them. Germline-derived CDR1 and CDR2 are MNHEY and SVGAGI. The chain's CDR3 is CASSTDTVYEQYF. The CDR3 nucleotides read TGTGCCAGCAGTACCGACACGGTCTACGAGCAGTACTTC.

Ten or more counts support this clonotype. J is TRBJ2-7 and V is TRBV13; D may be TRBD2 (5 bases). The CDR3 totals 11 residues. Germline CDR1 PRHDT, CDR2 FYEKMQ (reference sequence). Trimming took 5 bases from V and 6 from J, leaving 8 bases between them. This CDR3 is CASSVAGEQYF. The CDR3 DNA is TGTGCCAGCAGCGTCGCGGGCGAGCAGTACTTC.

This chain uses TRBV2 with TRBJ1-2, with TRBD1 matching over 7 bases. This CDR3 spans 14 amino acids. Trimming at V came to 6 bases and at J to 4 bases, leaving 8 bases not matched to a gene. The germline V gene has CDR1 SNHLY and CDR2 FYNNEI. CDR3 residues: CASSEGQLSYGYTF. The CDR3 DNA sequence: TGTGCCAGCAGCGAGGGACAGCTAAGCTATGGCTACACCTTC.

This clonotype came up a few times. J is TRBJ2-1 and V is TRBV6-5; D unclear. The CDR3 loop spans 15 amino acids. V lost 2 bases, J lost 2 bases, and 10 bases lay in between. Germline lookup yields CDR1 MNHEY and CDR2 SVGAGI. The CDR3 sequence: CASSYQVGPYNEQFF. The CDR3, as DNA: TGTGCCAGCAGTTACCAGGTTGGTCCCTACAATGAGCAGTTCTTC.

The V call is TRBV15, the J call TRBJ2-7; D is possibly TRBD1 (5 bases). Per the germline V gene, CDR1 is LNHNV and CDR2 is YYDKDF (reference sequence). V lost 3 bases and J lost 0, with 9 bases in between. This CDR3 is 14 amino acids long. CDR3 coding DNA: TGTGCCACCAGCAGGGACATCCGCTCCTACGAGCAGTACTTC. It translates to CATSRDIRSYEQYF. Supplemented by reference TRBV15 and TRBJ2-7, the full variable domain reads DAMVIQNPRYQVTQFGKPVTLSCSQTLNHNVMYWYQQKSSQAPKLLFHYYDKDFNNEADTPDNFQSRRPNTSFCFLDIRSPGLGDTAMYLCATSRDIRSYEQYFGPGTRLTVT.

The genes are TRBV12-3 or TRBV12-4 and TRBJ2-2; the D gene could be TRBD1 or TRBD2 (5 bases each). V lost 3 bases and J 3 bases, leaving 11 bases between the germline ends. The CDR3 runs 15 residues. CDR3 bases: TGTGCCAGCAGTTTGTCCAGGGAGTACACCGGGGAGCTGTTTTTT. Amino acids: CASSLSREYTGELFF.